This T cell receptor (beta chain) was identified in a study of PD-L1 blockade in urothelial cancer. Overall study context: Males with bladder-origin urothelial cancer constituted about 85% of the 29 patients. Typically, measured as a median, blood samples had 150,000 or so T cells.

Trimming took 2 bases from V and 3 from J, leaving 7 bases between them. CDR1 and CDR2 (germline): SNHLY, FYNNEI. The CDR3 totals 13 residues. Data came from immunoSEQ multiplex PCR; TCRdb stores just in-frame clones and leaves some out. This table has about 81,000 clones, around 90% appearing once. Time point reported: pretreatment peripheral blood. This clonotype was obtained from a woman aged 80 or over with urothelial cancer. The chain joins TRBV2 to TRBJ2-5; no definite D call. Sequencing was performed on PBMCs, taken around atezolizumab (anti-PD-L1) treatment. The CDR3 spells CASSELTEETQYF. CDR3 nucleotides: TGTGCCAGCAGTGAATTAACAGAAGAGACCCAGTACTTC.